This T cell receptor (beta chain) was identified during a study of beta chain features in type 1 diabetes. Study-wide results and caveats: Significant though moderate, a shortening of TCRB CDR3s appeared in all four CD4+ subsets of Type 1 diabetes patients.

The CDR3 has 14 amino acids. Looked up from germline, CDR1 is GTSNPN and CDR2 is SVGIG (reference sequence). V lost 1 base, J lost 11 bases, and 12 bases stayed unmatched. Every isolated RNA sample was fully reverse transcribed, so sequencing captured expressed TCRB transcripts. Generated by immunoSEQ multiplex PCR, the TCRdb table keeps only in-frame clones and is missing some. The sample holds hundreds of thousands of clones, 14% to 15% seen once. This clone was observed a handful of times. Its antigen is still unknown. The clonotype originates from a young man with type 1 diabetes. Sequencing input: naive CD4+ T cells from blood. The chain employs TRBV30 and TRBJ1-1; 8 positions agree with TRBD1. The CDR3 coding sequence is TGTGCCTGGAGTGGGGACAGGTCGTTTACGGGGGCTTTCTTT. This gives the protein CAWSGDRSFTGAFF.